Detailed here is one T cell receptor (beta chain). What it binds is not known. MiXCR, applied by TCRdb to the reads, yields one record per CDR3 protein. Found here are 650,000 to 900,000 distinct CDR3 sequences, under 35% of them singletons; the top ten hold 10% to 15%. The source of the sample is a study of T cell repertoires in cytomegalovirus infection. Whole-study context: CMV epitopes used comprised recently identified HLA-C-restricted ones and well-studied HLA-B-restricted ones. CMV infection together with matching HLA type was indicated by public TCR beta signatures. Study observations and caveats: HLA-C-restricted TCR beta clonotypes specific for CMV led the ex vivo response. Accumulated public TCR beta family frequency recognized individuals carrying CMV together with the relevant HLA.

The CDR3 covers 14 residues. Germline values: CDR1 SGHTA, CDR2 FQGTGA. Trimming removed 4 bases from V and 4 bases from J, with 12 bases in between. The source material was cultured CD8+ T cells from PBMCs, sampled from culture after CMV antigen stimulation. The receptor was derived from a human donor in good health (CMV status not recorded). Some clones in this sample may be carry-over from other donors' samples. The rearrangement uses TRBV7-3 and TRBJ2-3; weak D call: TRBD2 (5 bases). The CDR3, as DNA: TGTGCCAGCAGCTCCCTCGGAGGCGCAGATACGCAGTATTTT. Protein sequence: CASSSLGGADTQYF.